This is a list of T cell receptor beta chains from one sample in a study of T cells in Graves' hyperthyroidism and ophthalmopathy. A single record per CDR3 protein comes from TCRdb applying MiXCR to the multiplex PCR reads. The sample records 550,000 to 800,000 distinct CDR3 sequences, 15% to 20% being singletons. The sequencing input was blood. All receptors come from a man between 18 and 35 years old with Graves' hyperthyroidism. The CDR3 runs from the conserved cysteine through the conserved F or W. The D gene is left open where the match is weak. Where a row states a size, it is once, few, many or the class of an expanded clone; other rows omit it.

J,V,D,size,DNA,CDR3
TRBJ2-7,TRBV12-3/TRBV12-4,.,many,TGTGCCAGCAGTTTTACGGCGGCAGTCTACGAGCAGTACTTC,CASSFTAAVYEQYF
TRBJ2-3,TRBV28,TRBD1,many,TGTGCCAGCACCCCCCCGGGAGTGACAGGGGGCGCAGATACGCAGTATTTT,CASTPPGVTGGADTQYF
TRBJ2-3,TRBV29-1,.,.,TGCAGCGTTCTTGACAGCGGGGATACGCAGTATTTT,CSVLDSGDTQYF
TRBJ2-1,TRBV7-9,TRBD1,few,TGTGCCAGCAGCTGGACAGGGGGCGCGCAGTTCTTC,CASSWTGGAQFF
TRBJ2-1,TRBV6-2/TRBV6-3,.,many,TGTGCCAGCAGTTCCTGGGTTGTAACCTACAATGAGCAGTTCTTC,CASSSWVVTYNEQFF
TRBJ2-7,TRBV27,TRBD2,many,TGTGCCAGCAGTTTAGTCGCGGGAGGAAACGAGCAGTACTTC,CASSLVAGGNEQYF
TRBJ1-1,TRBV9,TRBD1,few,TGTGCCAGCAGCGAAAGTACAGGGGCGGACACTGAAGCTTTCTTT,CASSESTGADTEAFF
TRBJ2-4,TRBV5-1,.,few,TGCGCCAGCAGACCGGGCCCCCCTGGAGGAGACATTCAGTACTTC,CASRPGPPGGDIQYF
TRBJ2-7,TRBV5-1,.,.,TGCGCCAGCAGCCCGGTGCCTGTAGGTAATGACGAGCAGTACTTC,CASSPVPVGNDEQYF
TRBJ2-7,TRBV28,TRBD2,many,TGTGCCAGCAGTTTAGGGAGGGAGAACGACGAGCAGTACTTC,CASSLGRENDEQYF
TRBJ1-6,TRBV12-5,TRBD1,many,TGTGCTAGTGCTGCAACAGGGGCCTTGAATTCACCCCTCCACTTT,CASAATGALNSPLHF
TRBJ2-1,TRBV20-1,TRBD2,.,TGCAGTGCTACTAGCGGGAGGGGGTCGAATGAGCAGTTCTTC,CSATSGRGSNEQFF
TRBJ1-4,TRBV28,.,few,TGTGCCCTTGGAGACGTTGAAAAACTGTTTTTT,CALGDVEKLFF
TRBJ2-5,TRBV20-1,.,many,TGCAGTGCTAGAAGGGGGACTACCCTTCAAGAGACCCAGTACTTC,CSARRGTTLQETQYF
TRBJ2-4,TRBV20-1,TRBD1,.,TGCAGTGTCGGACAGGGGGCCAAAAACATTCAGTACTTC,CSVGQGAKNIQYF
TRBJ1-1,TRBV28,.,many,TGTGCCAGCAGTTTATTCAGGACGGTGATGAACACTGAAGCTTTCTTT,CASSLFRTVMNTEAFF
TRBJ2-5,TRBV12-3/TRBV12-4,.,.,TGTGCCAGCAGTTTCGGCAAGGTTGCGGCATCGAAGAACTTC,CASSFGKVAASKNF
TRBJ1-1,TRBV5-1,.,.,TGCGCCAGCGCCCACGAGGCCCCGGGTGAAGCTTTCTTT,CASAHEAPGEAFF
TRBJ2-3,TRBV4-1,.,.,TGCGCCAGCAGCCAAGTCCGGCAAGGGTCCACAGATACGCAGTATTTT,CASSQVRQGSTDTQYF
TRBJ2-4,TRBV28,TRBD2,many,TGTGCCAGCAGCTCCGTAGCGGGATTAAACATTCAGTACTTC,CASSSVAGLNIQYF
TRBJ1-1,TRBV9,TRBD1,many,TGTGCCAGCAGCGGTGGGACAGGGAGAGCAACTGAAGCTTTCTTT,CASSGGTGRATEAFF
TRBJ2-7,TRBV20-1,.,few,TGCAGTGCTAAAGCGCCGGGGTTCTACGAGCAGTACTTC,CSAKAPGFYEQYF
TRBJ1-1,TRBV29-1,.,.,TGCAGCGTTGTGCCTTCCCGGGGGACTGAAGCTTTCTTT,CSVVPSRGTEAFF
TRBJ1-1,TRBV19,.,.,TGTGCCAGTAGAGTGTGGGGGCTTCGGAACACTGAAGCTTTCTTT,CASRVWGLRNTEAFF
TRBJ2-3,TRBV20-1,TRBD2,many,TGCAGTGCTAGAGACCAGCGGGAGGGCCCCGATACGCAGTATTTT,CSARDQREGPDTQYF
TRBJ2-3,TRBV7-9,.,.,TGTGCCAGCAGCTTTAGGGGCCACACAGATACGCAGTATTTT,CASSFRGHTDTQYF
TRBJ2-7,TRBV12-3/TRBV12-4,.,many,TGTGCCAGCAGTCCGCGGGCTGCCTACGAGCAGTACTTC,CASSPRAAYEQYF
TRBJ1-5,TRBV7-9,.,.,TGTGCCAGCAGCTTAGTTTCCGGGTTGGGGATCGTTCAGCCCCAGCATTTT,CASSLVSGLGIVQPQHF
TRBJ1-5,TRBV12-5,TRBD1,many,TGTGCTAGTGGTTTTGATGGACAGGGCAATCAGCCCCAGCATTTT,CASGFDGQGNQPQHF
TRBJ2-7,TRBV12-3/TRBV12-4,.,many,TGTGCCAGCAGCTCGACTAGGGGTTCCTACGAGCAGTACTTC,CASSSTRGSYEQYF
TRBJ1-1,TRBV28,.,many,TGTGCCAGCAGTTTAGGTTGGGGGCTGAACACTGAAGCTTTCTTT,CASSLGWGLNTEAFF
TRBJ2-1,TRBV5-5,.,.,TGTGCCAGCAGCTTAATGCCCGGGAGCTCCTACAATGAGCAGTTCTTC,CASSLMPGSSYNEQFF
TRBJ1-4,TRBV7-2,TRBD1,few,TGTGCCAGCAGCCTCGGACAGGGCGCCGGTGAAAAACTGTTTTTT,CASSLGQGAGEKLFF
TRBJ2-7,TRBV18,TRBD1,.,TGTGCCAGCTCACCGAAATCCGGGACAGGGGACTACGAGCAGTACTTC,CASSPKSGTGDYEQYF
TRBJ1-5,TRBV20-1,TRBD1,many,TGCAGTGCTAGAGATCCCCTGACAGGGGACAATCAGCCCCAGCATTTT,CSARDPLTGDNQPQHF
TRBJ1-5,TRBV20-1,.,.,TGCAGTGCTAGGTCGGGGGGGGTAGGCAATCAGCCCCAGCATTTT,CSARSGGVGNQPQHF
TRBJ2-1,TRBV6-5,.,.,TGTGCCAGCAGTTCTATATCCGTTGAGACCCGCCACAATGAGCAGTTCTTC,CASSSISVETRHNEQFF
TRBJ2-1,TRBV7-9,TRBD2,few,TGTGCCAGCAGCCCCCGGGAGGGCGTCTACAATGAGCAGTTCTTC,CASSPREGVYNEQFF
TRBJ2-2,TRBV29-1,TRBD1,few,TGCAGCGTTAGACAGGGCGGGGAGCTGTTTTTT,CSVRQGGELFF
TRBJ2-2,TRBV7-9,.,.,TGTGCCAGCAGCTTAACTCCGATTACCACCGGGGAGCTGCTTTTT,CASSLTPITTGELLF
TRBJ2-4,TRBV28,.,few,TGTGCCAGCGGAGTAGGGGGAGCCAAAAACATTCAGTACTTC,CASGVGGAKNIQYF
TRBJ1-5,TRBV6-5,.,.,TGTGCCAGCAGTTACGGATTCCCTACCCCTAGTAGCAATCAGCCCCAGCATTTT,CASSYGFPTPSSNQPQHF
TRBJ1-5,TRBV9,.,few,TGTGCCAGCAGCGCCCGGATGAGGTGCAGGGCAGGGAAGCCCCAGCATTTT,CASSARMRCRAGKPQHF
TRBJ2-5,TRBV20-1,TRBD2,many,TGCAGTGCTAGCGGACTAGCGGGGGCTCAAGAGACCCAGTACTTC,CSASGLAGAQETQYF
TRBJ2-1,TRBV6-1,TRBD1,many,TGTGCCAGCAGTGAAGCTAAGGACAGGTGGAATGAGCAGTTCTTC,CASSEAKDRWNEQFF
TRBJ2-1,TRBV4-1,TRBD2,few,TGCGCCAGCAGCCAAGATTGGGGACTAGCGGGAGTCAATGAGCAGTTCTTC,CASSQDWGLAGVNEQFF
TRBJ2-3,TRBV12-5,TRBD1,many,TGTGCTAGTGGTTTTGAACAGGGGGTAGGCACAGATACGCAGTATTTT,CASGFEQGVGTDTQYF
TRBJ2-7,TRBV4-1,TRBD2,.,TGCGCCAGCAGCCATTTAGCGGGGCCGAGCTCCTACGAGCAGTACTTC,CASSHLAGPSSYEQYF
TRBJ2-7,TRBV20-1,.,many,TGCAGTGCTAGGAAAAGCTCCTACGAGCAGTACTTC,CSARKSSYEQYF
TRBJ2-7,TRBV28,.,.,TGTGCCAGCAGTTACTCGGGTAGGACATTCTACGAGCAGTACTTC,CASSYSGRTFYEQYF
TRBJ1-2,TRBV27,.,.,TGTGCCAGCAGTATCCAGGGTAGTAATGGCTACACCTTC,CASSIQGSNGYTF
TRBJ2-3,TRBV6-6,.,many,TGTGCCAGCAGTTACACTCCAAGCACAGATACGCAGTATTTT,CASSYTPSTDTQYF